This T cell receptor beta chain is from a study of regulatory and conventional T cells in RAG deficiency. Assay used: immunoSEQ multiplex PCR; TCRdb lists only in-frame clones, some missing. This sample has about 46,000 clones, with more than 80% found just once. Regarding this clone: Its antigen is undetermined.

Notes on the study in general: Shannon entropy fell and Simpson indices rose in RAG-deficient patients. In Omenn syndrome, Treg and Tconv repertoires overlapped >75%. Sorted Omenn CD25-high CD127-low cells may not be bona fide Tregs.

Genomic DNA came from blood conventional CD4+ T cells gated CD25-low CD127-high. The CDR3 spans 15 residues. CDR1 is SGDLS and CDR2 is YYNGEE in the germline V gene. Trimming cost V 2 bases and J 0 bases, with 11 bases left between them. This same sample was also taken into another study, of regulatory T cells. Per that study: The PCR used 52 TRBV and 13 TRBJ primers.

The receptor was isolated from a human donor in good health. The specimen sequenced was CD4+ effector T cells sorted from blood. This chain links TRBV9 with TRBJ1-1, with D possibly matching TRBD1 (5 bases). CDR3 loop: CASSVFDSMNTEAFF. CDR3 DNA: TGTGCCAGCAGCGTGTTTGACAGTATGAACACTGAAGCTTTCTTT.